The present T cell receptor (beta chain) was sequenced within a study of shared clonotypes between healthy human individuals (dated by TCRdb to 2020 to 2022). Notes on the research overall: Three men and two women, aged 18 to 49 years, made up the cohort. Per donor, three plates each were used for CD4 naive and CD4 memory, two for CD8 naive, and one for CD8 memory. To estimate repertoire size and how much clonotypes are shared between individuals, the study performed deep sequencing of blood TCR repertoires from 4 to 6 healthy adults. To increase sequencing depth and limit assay-specific biases, TCR repertoire library preparation and sequencing were carried out by different laboratories using diverse techniques. Between about 0.8 and 8.9 billion PBMCs per donor were obtained by leukapheresis. Results the study describes overall, beyond this receptor: Sampling was restricted to blood, and TCR repertoires in tissues likely differ from the TCR repertoires found in blood. Rarefaction of sorted-subset datasets indicated incomplete sequencing despite the large sequencing depth. Pairwise subsampling led to the expectation that sequencing depth would affect the degree of clonotype sharing among donors. Naive subsets generally had larger estimated clonotype richness than memory subsets did. Across a handful of donors, about 4.5% of naive CD4, approximately 3.6% of naive CD8, about 2.3% of memory CD4, and roughly 0.4% of memory CD8 clonotypes were shared. Higher generation probabilities were observed for clonotypes shared by all four sorted-subset donors than for non-shared clonotypes. Because the study included a small number of donors, the genetic and exposure-history diversity represented was limited.

Donors were healthy HIV-negative adults with no recently reported acute infections or vaccinations. Only Caucasian adults living in Nashville, Tennessee, USA were represented among the donors. CD8 memory samples combined magnetically selected CD45RO+ cells with CCR7-negative CD45RA+ effector memory (TemRA) cells. Blood was collected by leukapheresis, and PBMCs were isolated by Ficoll-Histopaque density gradient centrifugation and then cryopreserved in liquid nitrogen vapor phase. Analytical flow cytometry was used to check the purity and quantity of each magnetically sorted T cell population. Genomic DNA was isolated from every sorted fraction and measured by UV absorbance on a Nanodrop 2000c. At the junction V is shortened by 10 bases and J by 1 base; bases outside the gene matches: 7. CDR1 SNHLY and CDR2 FYNNEI were looked up in the germline V gene. The CDR3 has 16 amino acids, counting the end cysteine and phenylalanine. Kept here is only the CDR3 DNA, which spans 48 bases and is read in frame from base 1.

About this clone itself: There is no known antigen for this receptor. Per-base qualities were not stored, and no clone one base away is much larger.

TCR CDR3 regions were amplified from genomic DNA by multiplex PCR using the deep immunoSEQ assay. Extracted genomic DNA from each cell subset was distributed evenly across all wells of several immunoSEQ 96-well plates, and each plate was treated as a replicate. For sorted subsets, each replicate PCR was loaded with approximately 190 ng genomic DNA, equivalent to about 33,000 T cell genomes. Purified libraries were quantified with a Qubit 3.0 fluorometer, sized on a Bioanalyzer 2100, and re-quantified with the KAPA Library Quantification kit. Each immunoSEQ 96-well plate was sequenced on its own single-read 150-cycle Illumina NextSeq 550 flow cell. As for how the authors treated the data: Because only junctional sequences without quality scores were contained in the immunoSEQ output, filtering matching that applied to full-length reads could not be performed. Sequences were annotated with PyIR, a Python wrapper for IgBLAST v1.9, and V/J genes and CDR3 were assigned using IMGT germline references. Reads were filtered out if the reads had weak V/J assignments (E-value above 1e-6), no CDR3, stop codons, out-of-frame junctions, or ambiguous translated residues. V3J clonotypes were defined by identical inferred V gene, J gene, and CDR3 amino acid sequence. The percentage overlap between two repertoires was calculated by dividing the number of shared unique clonotypes by the size of the smaller repertoire. RTK rarefaction, the Chao1 estimator, and Recon v2.1 estimates of unobserved clonotypes were used to assess repertoire richness. For all TCRbeta clonotypes obtained by the gDNA method from four donors, generation probabilities were computed with OLGA. The source is immuneACCESS, and TCRdb retained only in-frame sequences with V and J called. Part of the clones is not carried over; for the studies checked, unresolved V genes explain less than half of this, and the remainder is unexplained. That table gives V, J and clone size, and the DNA gave D and trimming. This sample is represented by over 300,000 clones; around 86% of them were singletons. The top ten clonotypes cover roughly 15% of the sample.

The source is a man younger than 35 in good health. The rearranged chain carries TRBV2 and TRBJ2-1, with TRBD2 identical over 13 junction bases. Material for sequencing was memory CD8+ T cells sorted from blood. The label giving this sample's cell subset or site can be read as: CD45RO+ cells pooled with CCR7-negative TemRA cells. The sequenced DNA: TGTGCCACGGGGACTAGCGGGGAGACGTCCTACAATGAGCAGTTCTTC. This encodes CATGTSGETSYNEQFF. With the portions outside the CDR3 filled from the reference TRBV2 and TRBJ2-1 genes, the complete variable region becomes EPEVTQTPSHQVTQMGQEVILRCVPISNHLYFYWYRQILGQKVEFLVSFYNNEISEKSEIFDDQFSVERPDGSNFTLKIRSTKLEDSAMYFCATGTSGETSYNEQFFGPGTRLTVL.